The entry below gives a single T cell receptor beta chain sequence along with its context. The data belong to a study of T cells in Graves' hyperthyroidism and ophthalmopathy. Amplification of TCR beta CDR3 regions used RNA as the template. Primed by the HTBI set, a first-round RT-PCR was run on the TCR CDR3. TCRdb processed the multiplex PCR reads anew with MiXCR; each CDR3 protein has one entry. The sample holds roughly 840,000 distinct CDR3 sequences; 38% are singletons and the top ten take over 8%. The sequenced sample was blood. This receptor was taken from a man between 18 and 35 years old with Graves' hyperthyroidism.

CDR3 bases: TGTGCCAGCAGTTTACTGGTCAGGGGGAATTTTAACTCTGGAAACACCATATATTTT. Amino acids: CASSLLVRGNFNSGNTIYF. The genes are TRBV2 and TRBJ1-3, with TRBD1 matching over 7 bases. The length of the CDR3 is 19 residues. Germline loops: CDR1 SNHLY, CDR2 FYNNEI. After removal of 5 bases from V and 0 bases from J, the junction contained 16 bases not matched to a gene.